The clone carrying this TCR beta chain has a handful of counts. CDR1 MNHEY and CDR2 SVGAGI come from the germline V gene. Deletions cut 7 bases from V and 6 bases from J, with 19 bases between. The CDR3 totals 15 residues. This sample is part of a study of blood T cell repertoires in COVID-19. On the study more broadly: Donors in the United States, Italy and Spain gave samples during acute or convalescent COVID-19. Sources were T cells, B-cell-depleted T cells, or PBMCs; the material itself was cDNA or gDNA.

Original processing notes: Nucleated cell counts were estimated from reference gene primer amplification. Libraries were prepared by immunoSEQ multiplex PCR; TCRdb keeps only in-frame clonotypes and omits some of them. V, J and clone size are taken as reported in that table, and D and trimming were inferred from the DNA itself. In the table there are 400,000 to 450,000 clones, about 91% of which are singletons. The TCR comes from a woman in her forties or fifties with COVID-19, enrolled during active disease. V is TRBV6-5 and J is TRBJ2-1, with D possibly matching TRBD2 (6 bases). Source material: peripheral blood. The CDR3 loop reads CASIRDRWGLNEQFF. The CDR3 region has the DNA TGTGCCAGCATCCGAGACCGTTGGGGACTCAATGAGCAGTTCTTC.